The 25 T cell receptor beta chains presented below share a single source sample, sequenced in a study of molecular identifiers for immune sequencing clone quantification. One entry per CDR3 protein results from TCRdb running MiXCR on the PCR reads. The data show about 320,000 distinct CDR3 sequences, about a fifth seen once. The sample comprised naive CD8+ T cells from blood, with Jurkat cell RNA spiked in. Stated subset: FACS-sorted CD8+CD4-CCR7+CD45RA+ naive T cells. The receptors originated from a human donor in good health. Some libraries in this study had Jurkat cell RNA spiked in.

Concerning this clonotype itself: The junction differs from germline at one of its ends, possibly a read error. V gene TRBV12-3 or TRBV12-4 combines with J gene TRBJ2-5; a possible D gene is TRBD1 (6 bases). This CDR3 spans 13 amino acids. The CDR3 region is CARREGQQETQYF. DNA of the CDR3: TGTGCCCGCAGGGAAGGACAGCAAGAGACCCAGTACTTC.

This clonotype was detected ten times or more. The V gene is TRBV25-1, the J gene TRBJ1-1; perhaps TRBD1 as D (5 bases). The V gene lost 3 bases and the J gene lost 5 bases, with 7 bases spanning the gap. This CDR3 is 12 amino acids long. CDR1 is MGHDK, CDR2 SYGVNS, per germline. The CDR3 spells CASSDGGTEAFF. DNA of the CDR3: TGTGCCAGCAGTGACGGGGGGACTGAAGCTTTCTTT.

This chain joins TRBV30 and TRBJ1-1; D is unclear. CDR3 length: 12 amino acids. V was shortened by 4 bases and J by 6 bases, with 12 bases between the two germline ends. Germline CDR1 reads GTSNPN; CDR2 reads SVGIG (reference sequence). This CDR3 reads CAWTSGLAEAFF. CDR3 DNA: TGTGCCTGGACCTCGGGGTTGGCTGAAGCTTTCTTT.

This clonotype appeared a few times. The rearrangement uses TRBV2 and TRBJ1-5; no clear D. V lost 7 bases, J lost 0 bases, and 10 bases lay in between. In germline, CDR1 is SNHLY, CDR2 FYNNEI. The CDR3 totals 14 residues. This chain's CDR3 is CASKEAYSNQPQHF. The CDR3 DNA is TGTGCCAGCAAGGAAGCTTATAGCAATCAGCCCCAGCATTTT. Full variable domain (outside the CDR3, taken from reference TRBV2 and TRBJ1-5): EPEVTQTPSHQVTQMGQEVILRCVPISNHLYFYWYRQILGQKVEFLVSFYNNEISEKSEIFDDQFSVERPDGSNFTLKIRSTKLEDSAMYFCASKEAYSNQPQHFGDGTRLSIL.

CDR3: CASSPPEPENEQFF. The DNA for the CDR3 is TGTGCCAGCTCACCACCGGAACCTGAGAATGAGCAGTTCTTC. The rearrangement uses TRBV18 and TRBJ2-1; the D is unclear. Germline V gives CDR1 KGHSH, CDR2 LQKENI. Deletions cut 0 bases from V and 7 bases from J, with 10 bases between. This CDR3 contains 14 residues.

As to this clonotype: The CDR3 does not end in the conserved phenylalanine or tryptophan, so this is likely a read error. V gene TRBV7-9 combines with J gene TRBJ1-1, with unresolved D. CDR1 SEHNR and CDR2 FQNEAQ come from the germline V gene (reference sequence). Between the trimmed V and J ends, which lost 3 bases and 4 bases, there was a span of 6 bases. This CDR3 comprises 12 residues. The CDR3 DNA is TGTGCCAGCAGCTTCTCGGGCACTGAAGCTTTCCTT. Residues: CASSFSGTEAFL.

In its sample, this clonotype was seen many times. This chain joins TRBV11-2 and TRBJ2-5, with D possibly matching TRBD2 (6 bases). The CDR3 covers 16 residues. The ends were cut back, 6 bases at V and 5 bases at J, with 22 bases in the middle. Germline V gene sequence: CDR1 SGHAT, CDR2 FQNNGV. The CDR3 is CASSTHPRAREETQYF. The CDR3 DNA sequence: TGTGCCAGCAGTACCCATCCCAGGGCCCGGGAGGAGACCCAGTACTTC.

In regard to this clonotype: It may be a read error: a sequence one base away is much more abundant. CDR3: CSARDRLGATNEKLFF. The CDR3 nucleotides read TGCAGTGCTAGAGATCGTCTGGGAGCAACTAATGAAAAACTGTTTTTT. V usage is TRBV20-1 and J usage is TRBJ1-4; D not certain. Deletions cut 0 bases from V and 0 bases from J, with 11 bases between. Germline lookup yields CDR1 DFQATT and CDR2 SNEGSKA (reference sequence). This CDR3 has 16 residues.

Remarks on this clonotype: The junction departs from the called germline gene at one end, perhaps through a read error. The chain has TRBV5-1 and TRBJ2-3; D call uncertain. The CDR3 extends over 14 amino acids. The germline V gene has CDR1 SGHRS and CDR2 YFSETQ. In DNA, the CDR3 is TGCGTCAGCAGCAAGTGGGATAGCACAGATACGCGGTATTTT. This gives the protein CVSSKWDSTDTRYF.

A note on this clonotype: One end of the junction varies from germline; a read error may be responsible. This rearrangement joins TRBV19 to TRBJ2-7; maybe TRBD1 (6 bases). CDR3 length: 13 residues. Germline V gives CDR1 LNHDA, CDR2 SQIVND (reference sequence). The CDR3 here is CASSPGQNYVQYF. The CDR3 DNA is TGTGCCAGTAGCCCGGGACAAAACTACGTGCAGTACTTC.

Points on this clonotype: A read error may be the cause here, since a much bigger clone is one base away. The chain recombines TRBV7-9 with TRBJ2-2, with 10 bases fitting TRBD2. This CDR3 contains 16 residues. Germline CDR1 is SEHNR and CDR2 is FQNEAQ (reference sequence). As DNA, the CDR3 is TGTGCCAGCAGCTCCGACGGGACTAGCGTTACCGGGGAGCTGCTTTTT. Amino acids: CASSSDGTSVTGELLF.

Ten or more counts support this clonotype. This chain joins TRBV12-3 or TRBV12-4 and TRBJ1-2, with D maybe TRBD1 (6 bases). The CDR3 runs to 15 residues. V lost 2 bases and J 3 bases, leaving 13 bases between the germline ends. Here the CDR3 DNA reads TGTGCCAGCAGTTTAACAATGGGGACATACTATGGCTACACCTTC. Protein: CASSLTMGTYYGYTF.

In this sample, this clonotype turned up many times. The chain has TRBV7-9 and TRBJ1-5; D unclear. This CDR3 contains 17 residues. Germline loops: CDR1 SEHNR, CDR2 FQNEAQ (reference sequence). With 0 bases removed from V and 0 bases from J, the gap between germline ends came to 12 bases. The CDR3 spells CASSLAGDPYSNQPQHF. The CDR3, as DNA: TGTGCCAGCAGCTTAGCAGGAGACCCTTATAGCAATCAGCCCCAGCATTTT.

In its sample, this clonotype was seen many times. The genes are TRBV28 and TRBJ1-5; 9 nucleotides match TRBD1. V lost 10 bases, J lost 6 bases, and 13 bases stayed unmatched. Germline CDR1 MDHEN, CDR2 SYDVKM. The CDR3 extends over 15 amino acids. The CDR3 bases are TGTGCCAACCAACCGTCGGGACAGGGTAGTCAGCCCCAGCATTTT. Amino acid sequence: CANQPSGQGSQPQHF.

In this sample, this clonotype turned up many times. The J gene is TRBJ1-4, the V gene TRBV25-1; D gene uncertain. The germline gives CDR1 MGHDK, CDR2 SYGVNS. Trimming shortened V by 6 bases and J by 7 bases, and 6 bases separated the two germline ends. The CDR3 has 11 amino acids. In DNA, the CDR3 is TGTGCCAGCAGGGGTGGTGAAAAACTGTTTTTT. Translation: CASRGGEKLFF.

This clonotype was recorded at least ten times. The chain is built from TRBV28 and TRBJ2-2; D possibly uses TRBD1 or TRBD2 (5 bases each). The germline V gene has CDR1 MDHEN and CDR2 SYDVKM. Trimming cost V 5 bases and J 1 base, with 14 bases left between them. The CDR3 spans 16 residues. The CDR3 DNA is TGTGCCAGCAGTCCCCTCCGGGGACGGAACACCGGGGAGCTGTTTTTT. As protein: CASSPLRGRNTGELFF.

This chain joins TRBV3-1 and TRBJ2-3, with 10 bases aligning to TRBD2. V was clipped by 5 bases and J by 1 base; unmatched bases: 6. The germline V gene has CDR1 LGHDT and CDR2 YNNKEL (reference sequence). This CDR3 is built from 16 residues. The chain's CDR3 is CASSVLAGVGTDTQYF. For the CDR3, the DNA is TGTGCCAGCAGCGTCCTAGCGGGAGTGGGCACAGATACGCAGTATTTT.

This clonotype was seen a handful of times. This chain joins TRBV19 and TRBJ2-7; 10 nucleotides align to TRBD1. Germline assignment: CDR1 LNHDA and CDR2 SQIVND (reference sequence). Trimming at V came to 4 bases and at J to 2 bases, leaving 8 bases not matched to a gene. This CDR3 is 16 amino acids long. This CDR3 is CASSTGPGQGTYEQYF. CDR3 nucleotides: TGTGCCAGTAGTACTGGGCCGGGACAGGGGACCTACGAGCAGTACTTC.

This clonotype was counted at least ten times. V is TRBV19 and J is TRBJ2-3; 10 nucleotides match TRBD2. Germline V gene data show CDR1 as LNHDA and CDR2 as SQIVND (reference sequence). The V and J ends lost 3 bases and 4 bases, in that order; junction bases with no gene match: 10. The CDR3 is made up of 17 amino acids. CDR3: CASSIPPASGGSDTQYF. CDR3 nucleotides: TGTGCCAGTAGTATTCCCCCCGCTAGCGGGGGTTCAGATACGCAGTATTTT.

Details on this clonotype: This may arise from a read error, as a much more abundant clone is one base away. Here the CDR3 reads CASSSDWGAGSEQFF. CDR3 nucleotide sequence: TGTGCCAGCAGCTCCGATTGGGGGGCAGGGAGTGAGCAGTTCTTC. The chain employs TRBV7-2 and TRBJ2-1, with D perhaps assigned TRBD1 or TRBD2 (6 bases each). The CDR3 spans 15 residues. Deletions cut 4 bases from V and 9 bases from J, with 19 bases between. CDR1 is SGHTA and CDR2 is FQGNSA in the germline V gene.

This clonotype was counted ten times or more. The chain has TRBV7-9 and TRBJ2-3, with 9 nucleotides matching TRBD2. Germline V gives CDR1 SEHNR, CDR2 FQNEAQ (reference sequence). This CDR3 is 13 amino acids long. V lost 8 bases and J lost 7; bases outside the gene matches: 7. The CDR3 DNA reads as TGTGCCAGCGGCGCGGGGGGGCCGAATACGCAGTATTTT. Amino acids: CASGAGGPNTQYF.

This clonotype occurred many times. CDR3 loop: CASRERDTNTGELFF. The CDR3 DNA sequence: TGTGCCAGCAGAGAGCGGGACACGAACACCGGGGAGCTGTTTTTT. The genes are TRBV7-9 and TRBJ2-2; the D gene is possibly TRBD2 (7 bases). V dropped 6 bases and J dropped 0 bases, with 11 bases sitting between them. CDR1 SEHNR and CDR2 FQNEAQ come from the germline V gene (reference sequence). The CDR3 has 15 residues.

This clonotype was counted a few times. The chain recombines TRBV4-3 with TRBJ2-1, with 8 bases aligning to TRBD1. The CDR3 covers 15 residues. The V gene end was trimmed by 3 bases and the J gene end by 3 bases; junction bases not matched to a gene: 4. The germline V gene has CDR1 LGHNA and CDR2 YSLEER. The CDR3 DNA follows: TGCGCCAGCAGCCATGCGACAGGGGACTACAATGAGCAGTTCTTC. It specifies CASSHATGDYNEQFF.

This clonotype was found many times. The chain has TRBV12-5 and TRBJ2-7; D perhaps matches TRBD2 (7 bases). V was trimmed by 4 bases and J by 6 bases, leaving 25 bases between them. Germline CDR1 is LGHNT and CDR2 is FRNRAP. This CDR3 region has 17 residues. The CDR3 region is CASGSSPARGGASEQYF. CDR3 bases: TGTGCTAGTGGTTCGAGTCCTGCAAGGGGGGGCGCGTCCGAGCAGTACTTC.

This clonotype was detected only a few times. The chain is built from TRBV6-6 and TRBJ1-5; tentatively, D is TRBD1 (6 bases). Germline CDR1 and CDR2: MNHNY and SVGAGI (reference sequence). CDR3 size: 15 residues. Trimming left V 2 bases short and J 4 bases short, with 12 bases between. In nucleotides, the CDR3 is TGTGCCAGCAGTTACCGGGGGGGCCAGAATCAGCCCCAGCATTTT. Amino acids: CASSYRGGQNQPQHF.